This paragraph reports one T cell receptor beta chain. Its specificity is unknown. This sample stems from a study of blood T cells in healthy people across ages. Study-wide results and limits: Age brought a roughly linear fall in TCR beta diversity measured per million T cells. The long-lived group displayed more naive CD4+ cells, plus higher diversity, than the aged donors did.

The use of a sample-barcoded 5' primer and a J-beta primer mix characterized a second PCR of about 6 to 11 cycles. Each TCR beta cDNA got a 12-nucleotide random molecular identifier. TCRdb reprocessed the 5' RACE reads with MiXCR, giving one entry per CDR3 protein. The profile shows just over 1 million distinct CDR3 sequences, 35% to 55% of them singletons. The CDR3 is 14 amino acids. Germline assignment: CDR1 MNHNY and CDR2 SVGAGI (reference sequence). Trimming took off 4 bases at V and 0 bases at J, with 8 bases between the two ends. Sequenced material: blood. J is TRBJ2-3 and V is TRBV6-6; D gene ambiguous. The sequence was obtained from a woman in her fifties or sixties in good health. The CDR3 here is CASSSSRSTDTQYF. Here the CDR3 DNA reads TGTGCCAGCAGTTCCTCGAGGAGCACAGATACGCAGTATTTT.